This TCR beta chain appears in the sequencing data of a study of response to subunit inactivated influenza vaccine. Study-level points and caveats: Authors proposed each seasonal influenza vaccination draws in few new T cells.

CDR3 length: 15 residues. V lost 1 base to trimming and J lost 4 bases, with 16 bases between them. Germline V CDR1 and CDR2: DFQATT, SNEGSKA (reference sequence). This clonotype has a handful of counts. Its antigen is currently unknown. TCRdb reanalysed the RT-PCR reads using MiXCR and keeps one entry per CDR3 protein. This table has roughly 780,000 distinct CDR3 sequences, approximately 17% appearing once. V usage is TRBV20-1 and J usage is TRBJ1-1, with a possible D match to TRBD1 (6 bases). The clonotype was recovered from a man aged 45-65 years who received an inactivated influenza vaccine. Material: PBMCs from blood, obtained roughly 5 days after vaccination. The CDR3 spells CSARVSGGGGTEAFF. As DNA, the CDR3 is TGCAGTGCTAGAGTCAGCGGGGGCGGAGGCACTGAAGCTTTCTTT.